The 20 T cell receptor beta chains reported below all come from one sample, sequenced in a study of T cell repertoires in cytomegalovirus infection. No cognate antigen is known for these TCRs. TCRdb reprocessed the reads via MiXCR and lists one record per CDR3 protein. The sample holds 80,000 to 90,000 distinct CDR3 sequences, 40% to 50% seen once. This specimen was CD8+ T cells from cultured PBMCs, taken from culture after CMV antigen stimulation. These receptors were taken from a human donor in good health (CMV status not recorded). Some clones in this sample may be carry-over from other donors' samples.

The table lists this clonotype with a few counts. This chain uses TRBV18 with TRBJ1-4; D might be TRBD1 (5 bases). Per the germline V gene, CDR1 is KGHSH and CDR2 is LQKENI. V lost 3 bases, J lost 11 bases, and 19 bases lay in between. CDR3 length: 15 residues. The CDR3 DNA is TGTGCCAGCTCACCTACCACAGACAGCACGGGGAAACTGTTTTTT. Its protein is CASSPTTDSTGKLFF.

This clonotype was recorded at least ten times. The CDR3 sequence: CASSSTGLGRNTIYF. The CDR3 region has the DNA TGTGCCAGCAGCTCTACCGGACTGGGGAGAAACACCATATATTTT. This chain joins TRBV7-2 and TRBJ1-3; D call uncertain. The CDR3 is made up of 15 amino acids. V was pared by 4 bases and J by 5 bases, with 15 bases between. Germline CDR1 and CDR2: SGHTA and FQGNSA.

V usage is TRBV23-1 and J usage is TRBJ2-7; TRBD2 aligns across 7 bases. TRBV23-1 is known as an ORF, though its function is uncertain. CDR3 length equals 14 residues. V lost 5 bases, J lost 2 bases, and 6 bases stayed unmatched. In nucleotides, the CDR3 is TGCGCCAGCAGTTGCGGGAGAGTCGCCTACGAGCAGTACTTC. This encodes CASSCGRVAYEQYF.

This sequence joins TRBV5-1 and TRBJ1-1; TRBD1 matches 7 bases. Germline lookup yields CDR1 SGHRS and CDR2 YFSETQ. The V segment lost 5 bases and the J segment 8 bases; nucleotides outside the gene matches: 9. This CDR3 has 13 residues. As DNA, the CDR3 is TGCGCCAGCAGTAGGGACAGTCAAGGAGAAGCTTTCTTT. It codes for CASSRDSQGEAFF. Using reference TRBV5-1 and TRBJ1-1 for the parts outside the CDR3, the full variable domain is KAGVTQTPRYLIKTRGQQVTLSCSPISGHRSVSWYQQTPGQGLQFLFEYFSETQRNKGNFPGRFSGRQFSNSRSEMNVSTLELGDSALYLCASSRDSQGEAFFGQGTRLTVV.

This clonotype was recorded once. The conserved closing phenylalanine or tryptophan is absent in this CDR3, likely reflecting a read error. The chain combines TRBV2 with TRBJ2-6, with no clear D. Germline-derived CDR1 and CDR2 are SNHLY and FYNNEI. With 6 bases removed from V and 0 bases from J, the gap between germline ends came to 15 bases. CDR3 size: 17 residues. The CDR3 spells CASRDEASISGANVLTL. The CDR3 DNA reads as TGTGCCAGCAGGGATGAAGCCAGCATCTCTGGGGCCAACGTCCTGACTCTC.

This rearrangement joins TRBV7-6 to TRBJ2-4; D remains unclear. The CDR3 contains 16 residues. Looked up from germline, CDR1 is SGHVS and CDR2 is FNYEAQ. V lost 5 bases to trimming and J lost 0 bases, with 14 bases between them. CDR3 protein: CASSPVAHLAKNIQYF. DNA of the CDR3: TGTGCCAGCAGCCCAGTCGCGCATCTAGCCAAAAACATTCAGTACTTC.

The rearrangement links TRBV27 to TRBJ1-5; 7 bases are a match to TRBD1. Germline-derived CDR1 and CDR2 are MNHEY and SMNVEV (reference sequence). Germline trimming cut 4 bases from V and 5 bases from J; bases unmatched to any gene: 5. This CDR3 spans 14 amino acids. The CDR3 loop reads CASSSQGPHQPQHF. CDR3 nucleotides: TGTGCCAGCAGTTCACAGGGGCCCCATCAGCCCCAGCATTTT.

This chain joins TRBV12-3 or TRBV12-4 and TRBJ1-3; D not certain. The CDR3 is made up of 14 amino acids. The V gene lost 6 bases and the J gene lost 11 bases, with 20 bases spanning the gap. CDR3 coding DNA: TGTGCCAGCAGCCAAACAATTCTAGGAGGAGCCATATATTTT. Protein: CASSQTILGGAIYF.

This clonotype was seen only a few times. The chain recombines TRBV7-9 with TRBJ1-4; D might be TRBD1 (6 bases). Germline values: CDR1 SEHNR, CDR2 FQNEAQ (reference sequence). This CDR3 has 16 residues. Trimming shortened V by 5 bases and J by 4 bases, and 17 bases separated the two germline ends. DNA of the CDR3: TGTGCCAGCAGCGCACTGTTGGTCAGGGGTAATGAAAAACTGTTTTTT. This sequence encodes CASSALLVRGNEKLFF.

This clonotype has only a few counts. The chain combines TRBV7-2 with TRBJ2-5; 9 bases are shared with TRBD1. Germline CDR1 SGHTA, CDR2 FQGNSA. The length of the CDR3 is 17 residues. Trimming at V came to 1 base and at J to 5 bases, leaving 11 bases not matched to a gene. The CDR3 sequence is CASSLGVLQGAAETQYF. The CDR3 DNA sequence: TGTGCCAGCAGCTTAGGGGTCCTACAGGGGGCCGCGGAGACCCAGTACTTC.

The rearrangement uses TRBV7-6 and TRBJ2-3; 7 bases are shared with TRBD2. Trimming at V came to 5 bases and at J to 6 bases, leaving 8 bases not matched to a gene. The germline gives CDR1 SGHVS, CDR2 FNYEAQ. The CDR3 length is 14 residues. The CDR3 loop is CASSPSGEGDTQYF. The CDR3 region has the DNA TGTGCCAGCAGCCCTAGCGGAGAGGGGGATACGCAGTATTTT.

The V and J genes are TRBV12-3 or TRBV12-4 and TRBJ1-1, with a tentative D call TRBD1 (6 bases). The CDR3 extends over 12 amino acids. V was trimmed by 6 bases and J by 8 bases, leaving 13 bases between them. DNA for the CDR3: TGTGCCAGCAGCTCCGGGACAACAGAAGCTTTCTTT. It yields the protein CASSSGTTEAFF.

This chain uses TRBV28 with TRBJ2-1; TRBD1 or TRBD2 may be the D gene (5 bases each). V lost 5 bases and J 0 bases, leaving 20 bases between the germline ends. CDR3 length equals 18 residues. Germline CDR1 is MDHEN and CDR2 is SYDVKM. The CDR3 DNA follows: TGTGCCAGCAGTCCCCTGGCAGGGAGCTCTAGCTCCTACAATGAGCAGTTCTTC. Its translation is CASSPLAGSSSSYNEQFF. Based on the CDR3 plus reference TRBV28 and TRBJ2-1, the full variable domain is DVKVTQSSRYLVKRTGEKVFLECVQDMDHENMFWYRQDPGLGLRLIYFSYDVKMKEKGDIPEGYSVSREKKERFSLILESASTNQTSMYLCASSPLAGSSSSYNEQFFGPGTRLTVL.

This clonotype was seen a few times. The V call is TRBV11-2, the J call TRBJ1-2; the D is unclear. The CDR3 totals 14 residues. Germline-derived CDR1 and CDR2 are SGHAT and FQNNGV. The V end was cut by 1 base, the J end by 4 bases, with 10 bases between. Here the CDR3 DNA reads TGTGCCAGCAGCTTAGGTGGGAGGACCTATGGCTACACCTTC. Translating it yields CASSLGGRTYGYTF.

J is TRBJ2-1 and V is TRBV10-3, with D uncertain. Trimming removed 6 bases at V and 5 bases at J, with 14 bases between. CDR3 size: 14 residues. The germline V gene encodes CDR1 ENHRY and CDR2 SYGVKD. CDR3 bases: TGTGCCATCAGGGACCTCTCCCAGAACAATGAGCAGTTCTTC. It codes for CAIRDLSQNNEQFF.

J is TRBJ1-2 and V is TRBV2, with D possibly TRBD1 on 5 matching bases. The V and J ends lost 1 base and 6 bases respectively, with 21 bases between them. The CDR3 is 17 residues long. Germline V CDR1 and CDR2: SNHLY, FYNNEI. The CDR3 loop is CASSEGGYRPGKNGYTF. CDR3 DNA: TGTGCCAGCAGTGAAGGGGGGTACAGGCCAGGAAAGAATGGCTACACCTTC. The complete variable domain, with remaining parts taken from reference TRBV2 and TRBJ1-2, reads EPEVTQTPSHQVTQMGQEVILRCVPISNHLYFYWYRQILGQKVEFLVSFYNNEISEKSEIFDDQFSVERPDGSNFTLKIRSTKLEDSAMYFCASSEGGYRPGKNGYTFGSGTRLTVV.

The V and J genes are TRBV28 and TRBJ1-6; D uncertain. This CDR3 comprises 14 residues. Trimming pared 7 bases from V and 6 bases from J, leaving 13 bases between. Germline CDR1 MDHEN, CDR2 SYDVKM. This CDR3 is CASIFALGNSPLHF. The CDR3 DNA sequence: TGTGCCAGCATCTTTGCCCTCGGTAATTCACCCCTCCACTTT.

This clonotype was seen a few times. V usage is TRBV28 and J usage is TRBJ2-1; possible D gene TRBD2, 5 bases. The CDR3 contains 14 residues. V was shortened by 3 bases and J by 3 bases, with 9 bases between the two germline ends. Germline V lookup: CDR1 MDHEN, CDR2 SYDVKM. Here the CDR3 DNA reads TGTGCCAGCAGTTTTCAAGGGAGCTACAATGAGCAGTTCTTC. Residues: CASSFQGSYNEQFF.

This clonotype was detected only a few times. J is TRBJ1-1 and V is TRBV7-9; 10 bases fit TRBD1. The CDR3 covers 16 residues. Germline CDR1 and CDR2: SEHNR and FQNEAQ (reference sequence). With V trimmed by 4 bases and J by 0 bases, 5 bases remained unmatched. The CDR3 DNA follows: TGTGCCAGCAGCTCCGGGACAGGGGTTATGAACACTGAAGCTTTCTTT. It is translated as CASSSGTGVMNTEAFF.

The chain recombines TRBV27 with TRBJ2-1; either TRBD1 or TRBD2 may supply D (5 bases each). The CDR3 is made up of 13 amino acids. Germline V gene data show CDR1 as MNHEY and CDR2 as SMNVEV (reference sequence). Trimming stripped 1 base from V and 8 bases from J, with 9 bases between. The CDR3 is CASSLYSGHEQFF. CDR3 bases: TGTGCCAGCAGTTTATATTCGGGGCATGAGCAGTTCTTC.